This T cell receptor (beta chain) was recorded in a study of PD-1 and CTLA-4 blockade in melanoma. The V and J ends lost 0 bases and 10 bases respectively, with 9 bases between them. CDR1 is PRHDT, CDR2 FYEKMQ, per germline (reference sequence). The CDR3 runs 12 residues. Sequencing was performed with immunoSEQ multiplex PCR; in TCRdb, only in-frame clones are kept and a portion is missing. Of roughly 30,000 clones in the sample, 91% were seen once. Sequenced material: CD8+ T cells from peripheral blood, taken from a patient given anti-PD-1 treatment. The clonotype comes from a human donor with melanoma. The gene calls are TRBV13 and TRBJ1-1, with unresolved D. The CDR3 loop reads CASSLGRELAFF. In DNA, the CDR3 is TGTGCCAGCAGCTTAGGCAGAGAATTAGCTTTCTTT.